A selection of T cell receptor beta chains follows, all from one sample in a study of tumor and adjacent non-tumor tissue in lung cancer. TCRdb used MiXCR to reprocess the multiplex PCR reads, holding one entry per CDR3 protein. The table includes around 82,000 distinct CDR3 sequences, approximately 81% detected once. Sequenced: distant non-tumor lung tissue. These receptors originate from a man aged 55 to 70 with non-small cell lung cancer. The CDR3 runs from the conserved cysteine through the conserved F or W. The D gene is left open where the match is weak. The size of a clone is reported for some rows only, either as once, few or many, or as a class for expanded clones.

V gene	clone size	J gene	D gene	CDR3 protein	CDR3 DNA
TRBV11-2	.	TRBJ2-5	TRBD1	CASSSGQVRVTQYF	TGTGCCAGCAGCTCAGGACAGGTCCGAGTGACCCAGTACTTC
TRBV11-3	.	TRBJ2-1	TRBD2	CDSSSLAGGYNEHFF	TGTGACAGCAGCTCCCTAGCGGGAGGTTACAATGAGCATTTCTTC
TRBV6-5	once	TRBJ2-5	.	CTSSDTGAAGAHYF	TGTACCAGCAGTGATACCGGGGCCGCGGGGGCCCACTACTTC
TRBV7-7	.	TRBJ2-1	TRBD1	CASSLFQGDNEQFF	TGTGCTAGCAGCTTATTTCAGGGGGACAATGAGCAGTTCTTC
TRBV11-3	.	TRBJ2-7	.	CASSFDRIYEQYF	TGTGCCAGCAGCTTCGACAGGATCTACGAGCAGTACTTC
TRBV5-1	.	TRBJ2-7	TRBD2	CASSVGLAGALEQYF	TGCGCCAGCAGCGTCGGACTAGCGGGAGCTCTCGAGCAGTACTTC
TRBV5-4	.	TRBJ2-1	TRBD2	CASGSLAWGFNEQFF	TGTGCCAGCGGTTCACTAGCGTGGGGATTCAATGAGCAGTTCTTC
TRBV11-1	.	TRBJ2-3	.	CASNLKPDTQYF	TGTGCCAGCAATCTTAAACCAGATACGCAGTATTTT
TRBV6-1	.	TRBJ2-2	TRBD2	CASSAGTIANIGELFF	TGTGCCAGCAGCGCCGGGACTATCGCAAACATCGGGGAGCTGTTTTTT
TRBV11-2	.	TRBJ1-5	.	CASSFLAWGVHQHF	TGTGCCAGCAGCTTTCTAGCGTGGGGCGTTCACCAGCATTTT
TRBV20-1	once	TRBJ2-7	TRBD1	CSARLRSGYRGFPEQYF	TGCAGTGCTAGACTTCGCTCGGGGTACAGGGGATTCCCCGAGCAGTACTTC
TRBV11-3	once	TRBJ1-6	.	CVSSDGYPPLHF	TGCGTCAGCAGCGACGGTTATCCACCTCTCCACTTT
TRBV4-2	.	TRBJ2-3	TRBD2	CASSPSSGMADTHYF	TGTGCCAGCAGCCCGTCTAGCGGGATGGCAGATACGCATTATTTT
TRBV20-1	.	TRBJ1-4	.	CSARDPPTETLFF	TGCAGTGCTAGAGATCCCCCGACTGAAACACTTTTTTTT
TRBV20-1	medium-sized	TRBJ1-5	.	CSALRVGEGIKAQHF	TGCAGTGCGCTCAGAGTGGGGGAGGGCATAAAGGCCCAGCATTTT
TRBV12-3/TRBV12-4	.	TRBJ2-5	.	CANSIPDSQETQYF	TGTGCCAATAGTATCCCAGACAGCCAGGAGACCCAGTACTTC
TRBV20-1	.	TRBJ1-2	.	CSATIGNYGYTF	TGCAGTGCCACCATCGGGAACTATGGCTACACCTTC
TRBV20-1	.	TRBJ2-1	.	CSASPLRVDNKQFF	TGCAGTGCAAGCCCCCTGCGGGTAGACAATAAGCAGTTCTTC
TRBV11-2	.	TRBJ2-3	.	CASGFLAWGVQQYF	TGTGCCAGCGGCTTTCTAGCTTGGGGCGTTCAGCAGTATTTT
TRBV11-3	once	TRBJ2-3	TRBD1	CISSFQGTDRQYF	TGTATCAGCAGCTTTCAGGGGACAGATAGGCAGTATTTT
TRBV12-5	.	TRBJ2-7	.	CASGLDHTGSYEKYF	TGTGCTAGTGGTTTGGACCACACTGGGAGCTACGAGAAGTACTTC
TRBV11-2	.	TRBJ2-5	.	CAISSGQVQEIQYF	TGTGCCATCAGCTCTGGTCAGGTCCAAGAGATCCAGTACTTC
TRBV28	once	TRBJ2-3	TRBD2	CASSLAGDADTQYF	TGTGCCAGCAGTTTAGCGGGAGACGCAGATACGCAGTATTTT
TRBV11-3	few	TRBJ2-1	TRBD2	CTSSLDRLAGVGIEQFF	TGTACCAGCAGCTTAGATAGACTAGCGGGAGTAGGTATTGAGCAGTTCTTC
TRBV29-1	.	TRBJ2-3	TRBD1	CSVGQGEDMQYF	TGCAGCGTTGGACAGGGTGAGGATATGCAGTATTTT
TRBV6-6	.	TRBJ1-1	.	CAKSYVLETEAFF	TGTGCCAAGAGTTACGTCCTAGAGACCGAAGCTTTCTTT
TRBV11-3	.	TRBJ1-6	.	CANSEDCPPLHF	TGTGCCAACAGCGAAGATTGTCCACCCCTCCACTTT
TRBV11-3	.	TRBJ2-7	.	CASSPRRPHKQYF	TGTGCCAGCAGCCCCCGGAGGCCCCACAAGCAGTACTTC
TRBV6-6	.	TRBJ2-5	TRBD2	CAGWSGGSVGTQYF	TGTGCCGGCTGGAGCGGGGGGTCAGTAGGGACCCAGTACTTC
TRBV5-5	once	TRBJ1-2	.	CASTPGQGPYCCTF	.
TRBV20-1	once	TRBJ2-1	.	CNHNGALKYKEQFF	TGCAACCACAACGGGGCCCTGAAGTACAAAGAGCAGTTCTTC
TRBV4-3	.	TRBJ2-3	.	CASSQDRAVTTDKQYF	TGCGCCAGCAGCCAAGATAGAGCGGTCACCACAGATAAGCAGTATTTC
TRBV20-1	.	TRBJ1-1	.	CSVAPDRNTEVFF	TGCAGTGTCGCACCGGATCGGAACACTGAAGTTTTCTTT
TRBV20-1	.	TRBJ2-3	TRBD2	CSGIDSGGAADTQYF	TGCAGTGGTATAGATAGCGGGGGGGCGGCAGATACGCAGTATTTT
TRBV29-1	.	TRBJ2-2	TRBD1	CNVDEDRATGELFF	TGCAACGTTGATGAGGACAGGGCCACCGGGGAGCTGTTTTTT
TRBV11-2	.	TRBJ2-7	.	CVSSLVNRARSIYEQYF	TGTGTCAGCAGCTTAGTAAACAGGGCGAGGAGCATTTACGAGCAGTACTTC
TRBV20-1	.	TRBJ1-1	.	CNDRSRQRTEASF	TGCAATGATAGATCACGTCAGAGGACTGAAGCTTCCTTT
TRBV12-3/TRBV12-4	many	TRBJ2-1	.	CASSLRYEQFF	TGTGCCAGCAGTTTGCGGTATGAGCAGTTCTTC
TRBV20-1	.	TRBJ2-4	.	CRARVVDRALQVAKNNQYF	TGCAGAGCTAGAGTCGTCGACCGGGCCCTACAGGTGGCCAAAAACAATCAGTACTTC